These 22 T cell receptor beta chains came from one sample sequenced in a study of T cell changes during pregnancy in multiple sclerosis. Profiling relied on immunoSEQ multiplex PCR, and the TCRdb table lists in-frame clones only, not all of them. This sample has tens of thousands of clones, with approximately 90% found just once. The sequencing used CD4+ T cells from peripheral blood mononuclear cells, collected in the second trimester of pregnancy. These receptors all stem from a female donor with multiple sclerosis, enrolled in a pregnancy study.

CDR3 in amino acids: CASSVGEVAYEQYF. The CDR3 DNA is TGTGCCAGCAGCGTAGGGGAGGTGGCGTACGAGCAGTACTTC. The chain couples TRBV9 to TRBJ2-7; tentative D call: TRBD2 (6 bases). The CDR3 contains 14 residues. Germline lookup yields CDR1 SGDLS and CDR2 YYNGEE. The V end was cut by 0 bases, the J end by 4 bases, with 11 bases between.

J is TRBJ2-5 and V is TRBV5-6; D is unclear. The germline gives CDR1 SGHDT, CDR2 YYEEEE. The CDR3 is 17 residues long. Trimming stripped 4 bases from V and 5 bases from J, with 24 bases between. The CDR3 sequence: CASSEGSRLIGRETQYF. The DNA for the CDR3 is TGTGCCAGCAGCGAAGGTTCCAGGCTCATCGGAAGGGAGACCCAGTACTTC.

The gene calls are TRBV7-2 and TRBJ2-1; 13 bases map to TRBD2. The ends lost 5 bases at V and 6 bases at J; junction bases unmatched: 4. The germline V gene has CDR1 SGHTA and CDR2 FQGNSA. This CDR3 comprises 15 residues. The CDR3 here is CASSRTSGRANEQFF. The CDR3 region has the DNA TGTGCCAGCAGCCGTACTAGCGGGAGGGCCAATGAGCAGTTCTTC.

The V call is TRBV2, the J call TRBJ2-3; 8 bases align to TRBD1. CDR3 length: 15 residues. The junction had 8 bases not matched to a gene; V was cut back by 4 bases and J by 5 bases. CDR1 SNHLY and CDR2 FYNNEI come from the germline V gene. The CDR3 DNA reads as TGTGCCAGCAGTGTCGAGACAGGGGTAAGAGATACGCAGTATTTT. Translation: CASSVETGVRDTQYF.

This sequence joins TRBV30 and TRBJ2-3, with 8 nucleotides matching TRBD1. V was clipped by 5 bases and J by 2 bases; unmatched bases: 15. CDR3 length equals 17 residues. CDR1 GTSNPN and CDR2 SVGIG come from the germline V gene (reference sequence). CDR3 region: CAWGPLRQGTATDTQYF. CDR3 DNA: TGTGCCTGGGGACCCCTTAGACAGGGGACCGCCACAGATACGCAGTATTTT.

The chain recombines TRBV7-2 with TRBJ2-7; possible D gene TRBD2, 6 bases. CDR3 length: 14 amino acids. Germline V CDR1 and CDR2: SGHTA, FQGNSA. Trimming shortened V by 9 bases and J by 4 bases, and 19 bases separated the two germline ends. CDR3 DNA sequence: TGTGCCAGTTCTCCCGGGACTTACGTATACGAGCAGTACTTC. It encodes CASSPGTYVYEQYF.

The count of this clone is one. CDR3 bases: TGTGCCAGCAAATTGGAGGGAAGCTCCTACAATGAGCAGTTCTTC. Protein sequence: CASKLEGSSYNEQFF. The chain uses TRBV7-3 and TRBJ2-1, with D possibly being TRBD2 (6 bases). V lost 7 bases, J lost 0 bases, and 13 bases lay in between. The germline V gene encodes CDR1 SGHTA and CDR2 FQGTGA. The CDR3 extends over 15 amino acids.

This clone was recorded a few times. The J gene is TRBJ1-1, the V gene TRBV9, with D possibly matching TRBD1 (6 bases). This CDR3 is 16 amino acids long. Deletions cut 0 bases from V and 5 bases from J, with 17 bases between. Germline loops: CDR1 SGDLS, CDR2 YYNGEE. CDR3 coding DNA: TGTGCCAGCAGCGTAGTTTTTCCAGGGGCAGGGACTGAAGCTTTCTTT. As protein: CASSVVFPGAGTEAFF.

This chain connects TRBV18 to TRBJ2-5; D might be TRBD2 (7 bases). The V end lost 2 bases, the J end lost 2 bases, and 15 bases lay between the germline ends. The length of the CDR3 is 16 residues. Germline loops: CDR1 KGHSH, CDR2 LQKENI. The CDR3 DNA reads TGTGCCAGCTCACCAGGAGGGGGGGTGTTACAAGAGACCCAGTACTTC. This encodes CASSPGGGVLQETQYF.

This clone was detected only once. The chain joins TRBV9 to TRBJ1-2; maybe TRBD1 (5 bases). The CDR3 has 14 residues. With 4 bases removed from V and 3 bases from J, the gap between germline ends came to 13 bases. The germline V gene has CDR1 SGDLS and CDR2 YYNGEE. CDR3 sequence: CASSPQGFDYGYTF. The CDR3 DNA is TGTGCCAGCAGCCCCCAGGGCTTTGACTATGGCTACACCTTC.

The gene calls are TRBV5-1 and TRBJ1-1, with 9 bases that match TRBD1. There are 15 residues in the CDR3. With 4 bases clipped from V and 3 bases from J, the junction kept 7 bases outside the gene matches. Per germline, CDR1 SGHRS and CDR2 YFSETQ. Here the CDR3 DNA reads TGCGCCAGCAGCCACGGGGACAGGGATTACACTGAAGCTTTCTTT. As protein: CASSHGDRDYTEAFF. The full variable domain, with the rest looked up from reference TRBV5-1 and TRBJ1-1, is KAGVTQTPRYLIKTRGQQVTLSCSPISGHRSVSWYQQTPGQGLQFLFEYFSETQRNKGNFPGRFSGRQFSNSRSEMNVSTLELGDSALYLCASSHGDRDYTEAFFGQGTRLTVV.

This clone was counted many times. CDR3 sequence reads: CASTGTSGIPLHEQYF. DNA of the CDR3: TGTGCCAGCACCGGGACTAGCGGGATACCCCTCCACGAGCAGTACTTC. V and J are TRBV6-6 and TRBJ2-7; 13 bases match TRBD2. The CDR3 consists of 16 residues. Per germline, CDR1 MNHNY and CDR2 SVGAGI (reference sequence). J was trimmed by 5 bases and V by 7 bases; bases with no gene match: 11.

The rearrangement uses TRBV5-6 and TRBJ2-7; 7 bases line up with TRBD2. This CDR3 region has 12 residues. Trimming removed 0 bases from V and 6 bases from J; junction bases left unmatched: 0. Germline CDR1 SGHDT, CDR2 YYEEEE. CDR3 nucleotide sequence: TGTGCCAGCAGCTTGGGACTAGCCGAGCAGTACTTC. It codes for CASSLGLAEQYF.

This chain joins TRBV30 and TRBJ1-1, with TRBD1 identical over 7 bases. Per germline, CDR1 GTSNPN and CDR2 SVGIG (reference sequence). This CDR3 spans 16 amino acids. V lost 5 bases, J lost 0 bases, and 12 bases stayed unmatched. The CDR3 is CAWYRDSATMNTEAFF. CDR3 in DNA: TGTGCCTGGTATAGGGACAGCGCGACCATGAACACTGAAGCTTTCTTT.

CDR3 protein: CASSHEGTGETQYF. The DNA of the CDR3 is TGTGCCAGCAGCCATGAAGGGACAGGGGAGACCCAGTACTTC. V gene TRBV14 combines with J gene TRBJ2-5, with TRBD1 identical over 9 bases. Losses at the gene ends were 3 bases for V and 5 bases for J; bases not matched to a gene: 4. CDR3 length: 14 residues. Germline V gene lookup returns CDR1 SGHDN and CDR2 FVKESK.

V is TRBV6-1 and J is TRBJ1-4; tentative D call: TRBD1 (5 bases). Germline lookup yields CDR1 MNHNS and CDR2 SASEGT. V gave up 0 bases and J gave up 6 bases, with 11 bases separating them. The CDR3 runs 15 residues. The CDR3 reads CASSEAGPGYEKLFF. Here the CDR3 DNA reads TGTGCCAGCAGTGAAGCCGGGCCAGGGTATGAAAAACTGTTTTTT.

The chain joins TRBV7-8 to TRBJ1-1; no reliable D call. Per the germline V gene, CDR1 is SGHVS and CDR2 is FQNEAQ. V lost 5 bases and J lost 0, with 16 bases in between. The CDR3 is 16 residues long. The DNA for the CDR3 is TGTGCCAGCAGCCCCCGGGTTTCGGGAATGAACACTGAAGCTTTCTTT. Amino acids: CASSPRVSGMNTEAFF.

The V and J genes are TRBV7-2 and TRBJ2-3; D uncertain. Germline assignment: CDR1 SGHTA and CDR2 FQGNSA. The CDR3 is 14 amino acids. Trimming stripped 4 bases from V and 2 bases from J, with 10 bases between. The CDR3 DNA sequence: TGTGCCAGCAGCTCGGGTTGGGTCACAGATACGCAGTATTTT. Its translation is CASSSGWVTDTQYF.

The chain has TRBV13 and TRBJ2-7; TRBD2 agrees at 10 bases. CDR1 and CDR2 (germline): PRHDT, FYEKMQ (reference sequence). Trimming took 0 bases from V and 1 from J; bases not matched to a gene: 9. CDR3 size: 18 residues. The CDR3 loop is CASSLGRSRAGGSYEQYF. In nucleotides, the CDR3 is TGTGCCAGCAGCTTAGGCAGGAGTCGAGCGGGGGGGTCCTACGAGCAGTACTTC.

This sequence joins TRBV7-6 and TRBJ1-6; TRBD1 aligns across 7 bases. Germline loops: CDR1 SGHVS, CDR2 FNYEAQ. This CDR3 has 14 amino acids. Trimming took 4 bases from V and 6 from J; bases not matched to a gene: 3. This chain's CDR3 is CASSSQGSNSPLHF. CDR3 sequence (DNA): TGTGCCAGCAGCTCACAGGGGAGTAATTCACCCCTCCACTTT.

The count of this clone is one. The chain recombines TRBV28 with TRBJ2-5; 9 nucleotides line up with TRBD1. V was pared by 6 bases and J by 1 base, with 9 bases of the junction left unmatched. The CDR3 spans 16 residues. Germline V CDR1 and CDR2: MDHEN, SYDVKM. The CDR3 DNA reads as TGTGCCAGCAGCTTGACAGGGGGACATACCCAAGAGACCCAGTACTTC. Its translation: CASSLTGGHTQETQYF.

The rearrangement links TRBV11-3 to TRBJ2-7; D ambiguous. CDR3 length equals 12 residues. Trimming removed 5 bases from V and 4 bases from J, with 9 bases in between. CDR1 SGHNT and CDR2 YENEEA come from the germline V gene. In DNA form, the CDR3 reads TGTGCCAGCAGCGCGACAAAATACGAGCAGTACTTC. It specifies CASSATKYEQYF.